Below, 11 T cell receptor beta chains from the same sample are listed, as sequenced in a study of metastatic and nonmetastatic thyroid tumors. Nobody among the patients had been given any treatment before thyroid surgery. TCRdb called clones again from the PCR reads with MiXCR. The sample has 5,000 to 7,500 clones, roughly 16% seen once. The sequenced sample was tumor tissue. These receptors all come from a male donor with papillary thyroid cancer or a benign thyroid nodule (not recorded which). Some clones in this sample may be carry-over from other donors' samples.

The chain is built from TRBV20-1 and TRBJ2-3; 8 nucleotides match TRBD2. The CDR3 consists of 17 residues. With 0 bases clipped from V and 2 bases from J, the junction kept 10 bases outside the gene matches. Germline lookup yields CDR1 DFQATT and CDR2 SNEGSKA (reference sequence). The CDR3 loop reads CSARDWWGAGVTDTQYF. The CDR3 bases are TGCAGTGCTAGAGATTGGTGGGGAGCGGGGGTCACAGATACGCAGTATTTT.

This clone was seen more than once but under ten times. This chain connects TRBV28 to TRBJ2-1; D is tentatively TRBD1 or TRBD2 (5 bases each). The germline V and J ends were trimmed by 2 bases and 0 bases, with 5 bases remaining between them. The CDR3 runs to 14 residues. The germline V gene has CDR1 MDHEN and CDR2 SYDVKM. The CDR3 is CASSLGGSYNEQFF. DNA for the CDR3: TGTGCCAGCAGTTTAGGGGGCTCCTACAATGAGCAGTTCTTC.

This clone is labeled as medium-sized. The chain has TRBV12-3 or TRBV12-4 and TRBJ2-3, with TRBD1 matching 7 bases. The CDR3 is made up of 14 amino acids. V shed 4 bases and J 5 bases; nucleotides not matched to a gene: 6. The CDR3 spells CASSSEGDRDTQYF. CDR3 DNA: TGTGCCAGCAGTTCCGAGGGGGACAGAGATACGCAGTATTTT.

Many counts were recorded for this clone. This may arise from a read error, as a much more abundant clone is one base away. Different DNA sequences within this sample yield the same CDR3. The chain employs TRBV7-9 and TRBJ1-4; a possible D gene is TRBD1 (5 bases). The germline CDR1 and CDR2 sequences are SEHNR and FQNEAQ (reference sequence). The V end was cut by 5 bases, the J end by 11 bases, with 27 bases between. The CDR3 is made up of 17 amino acids. In DNA, the CDR3 is TGTGCCAGCAGCCCAGGGCAGGCTTTTGGTTTGGGTGAGAAACTGTTTTTT. Protein product: CASSPGQAFGLGEKLFF.

This clone was picked up many times. This clone may be a read error of a much larger clone one base away. The chain has TRBV2 and TRBJ1-2; D gene ambiguous. There are 14 residues in the CDR3. CDR1 SNHLY and CDR2 FYNNEI come from the germline V gene. The CDR3 reads CASSEGAVNYGYAF. In DNA form, the CDR3 reads TGTGCCAGCAGTGAAGGGGCAGTCAACTATGGCTACGCCTTC.

This clone has more than one count but fewer than ten. The J gene is TRBJ2-3, the V gene TRBV24-1; D may correspond to TRBD1 or TRBD2 (6 bases each). Deletions cut 9 bases from V and 3 bases from J, with 15 bases between. The CDR3 length is 14 residues. The germline V gene encodes CDR1 KGHDR and CDR2 SFDVKD. CDR3 DNA: TGTGCCACCGAGAGGGGGGAAAGAACAGATACGCAGTATTTT. Protein: CATERGERTDTQYF.

This clone ranks as medium-sized. The V call is TRBV19, the J call TRBJ2-1; 12 bases map to TRBD1. Unmatched junction bases numbered 12, after V lost 5 bases and J lost 10 bases. The germline gives CDR1 LNHDA, CDR2 SQIVND (reference sequence). This CDR3 contains 16 residues. CDR3 loop: CASSFPPGQGAQEQFF. In DNA, the CDR3 is TGTGCCAGTAGTTTTCCCCCGGGACAGGGGGCTCAGGAGCAGTTCTTC.

Judged by abundance, this clone is medium-sized. J is TRBJ2-1 and V is TRBV7-2; a possible D gene is TRBD2 (7 bases). CDR1 and CDR2 from the germline V gene are SGHTA and FQGNSA. Trimming removed 7 bases from V and 4 bases from J, with 17 bases in between. This CDR3 is 15 amino acids long. The CDR3 nucleotides are TGTGCCAGCACCCAAGGGGGAGGGCCTTACAATGAGCAGTTCTTC. Amino acids: CASTQGGGPYNEQFF.

This chain uses TRBV5-6 with TRBJ1-2; 9 nucleotides line up with TRBD1. Germline trimming cut 3 bases from V and 4 bases from J; bases unmatched to any gene: 7. Germline V gene data show CDR1 as SGHDT and CDR2 as YYEEEE. There are 15 residues in the CDR3. CDR3 in DNA: TGTGCCAGCAGCTGGGGACAGGGTTCGGGCTATGGCTACACCTTC. Protein product: CASSWGQGSGYGYTF.

This clone was recorded at least ten times. V is TRBV11-1 and J is TRBJ2-5, with D perhaps TRBD2 (6 bases). Germline loops: CDR1 SGHAT, CDR2 FQDESV (reference sequence). This CDR3 contains 15 residues. Trimming took 4 bases from V and 9 from J, leaving 21 bases between them. Here the CDR3 reads CASSSTRAPSGAQYF. The CDR3 nucleotides read TGTGCCAGCAGCTCCACTAGGGCCCCGTCGGGGGCCCAGTACTTC.

This clone is medium-sized. V gene TRBV28 combines with J gene TRBJ1-5; D is uncertain. Trimming stripped 7 bases from V and 7 bases from J, with 17 bases between. The CDR3 is made up of 14 amino acids. The germline CDR1 and CDR2 sequences are MDHEN and SYDVKM. CDR3 protein: CASTPEGPWQPQHF. The CDR3 region has the DNA TGTGCCAGCACTCCAGAGGGCCCATGGCAGCCCCAGCATTTT.